A single sample gave rise to the 24 T cell receptor beta chains below, sequenced in a study of blood T cell repertoires in COVID-19 (dated by TCRdb to about 2020). Library construction relied on the immunoSEQ multiplex PCR assay. As stored in TCRdb, this immuneACCESS dataset retains in-frame rearrangements with V and J assigned. A fraction of the clones does not appear; measured against another copy, unresolved V genes explain less than half of the discrepancy, and the remainder lacks a known reason. Within this sample are around 100,000 clones, with roughly 79% of them counted one time only. The ten largest account for roughly 31% of the sample. Sequencing was performed on peripheral blood. All receptors come from a man in his 70s with active or convalescent COVID-19.

The chain is built from TRBV14 and TRBJ1-1; TRBD1 agrees at 8 bases. Trimming cost V 5 bases and J 5 bases; bases outside gene matches: 10. Germline V gene lookup returns CDR1 SGHDN and CDR2 FVKESK. This CDR3 comprises 15 residues. The DNA for the CDR3 is TGTGCCAGCAGCATTAGGACAGGGAGGAAAACTGAAGCTTTCTTT. Translated, it gives CASSIRTGRKTEAFF.

The chain couples TRBV7-9 to TRBJ2-7; tentative D call: TRBD1 (5 bases). The germline gives CDR1 SEHNR, CDR2 FQNEAQ (reference sequence). This CDR3 contains 16 residues. V lost 1 base to trimming and J lost 2 bases, with 15 bases between them. The CDR3 is CASSLGWGAETYEQYF. Written as DNA, the CDR3 is TGTGCCAGCAGCTTAGGGTGGGGCGCGGAAACCTACGAGCAGTACTTC. The whole variable domain, remainder taken from reference TRBV7-9 and TRBJ2-7, is DTGVSQNPRHKITKRGQNVTFRCDPISEHNRLYWYRQTLGQGPEFLTYFQNEAQLEKSRLLSDRFSAERPKGSFSTLEIQRTEQGDSAMYLCASSLGWGAETYEQYFGPGTRLTVT.

This clone was recorded at least ten times. This rearrangement joins TRBV9 to TRBJ2-4, with D possibly TRBD1 on 6 matching bases. V dropped 3 bases and J dropped 6 bases, with 13 bases sitting between them. The CDR3 totals 14 residues. The germline gives CDR1 SGDLS, CDR2 YYNGEE. The chain's CDR3 is CASSDLTGSNIQYF. The CDR3, as DNA: TGTGCCAGCAGCGACCTGACAGGATCAAACATTCAGTACTTC.

The chain has TRBV7-2 and TRBJ2-5, with 12 bases matching TRBD2. Trimming cost V 5 bases and J 0 bases; bases outside gene matches: 10. The germline V gene encodes CDR1 SGHTA and CDR2 FQGNSA. This CDR3 is 18 amino acids long. CDR3 amino acids: CASSLTGLAGWYQETQYF. CDR3 in DNA: TGTGCCAGCAGCCTGACGGGACTAGCGGGCTGGTACCAAGAGACCCAGTACTTC.

This clone was counted at least ten times. The same CDR3 arises from other DNA sequences in this sample as well. The chain combines TRBV2 with TRBJ2-3; 13 positions agree with TRBD2. Germline trimming cut 6 bases from V and 1 base from J; bases unmatched to any gene: 4. The CDR3 length is 16 residues. Germline CDR1 reads SNHLY; CDR2 reads FYNNEI. In DNA, the CDR3 is TGTGCCAGCAGCGCCGGACTAGCGGGAGGCACAGATACGCAGTATTTT. It yields the protein CASSAGLAGGTDTQYF.

The chain recombines TRBV5-6 with TRBJ1-2; D is ambiguous. From germline, CDR1 is SGHDT and CDR2 YYEEEE. V shed 0 bases and J shed 3 bases, with 6 bases lying between them. The CDR3 runs 13 residues. The CDR3: CASSLGDDYGYTF. As DNA, the CDR3 is TGTGCCAGCAGCTTGGGCGATGACTATGGCTACACCTTC.

CDR3 DNA sequence: TGTGCCAGCAGTTTGACAGGGGGTACTAGCACAGATACGCAGTATTTT. Its translation: CASSLTGGTSTDTQYF. This sequence joins TRBV7-9 and TRBJ2-3; 9 bases line up with TRBD1. V shed 6 bases, J shed 0 bases, and the junction held 7 bases outside the gene matches. Germline CDR1 is SEHNR and CDR2 is FQNEAQ (reference sequence). CDR3 length: 16 amino acids.

This chain connects TRBV7-2 to TRBJ1-5; D uncertain. The CDR3 totals 15 residues. Germline CDR1 SGHTA, CDR2 FQGNSA. V was trimmed by 3 bases and J by 7 bases, leaving 16 bases between them. CDR3 region: CASSLVGLLGQPQHF. The DNA for the CDR3 is TGTGCCAGCAGCTTGGTAGGACTTCTAGGGCAGCCCCAGCATTTT.

The chain carries TRBV7-7 and TRBJ2-3; 8 nucleotides match TRBD1. The CDR3 contains 15 residues. The germline CDR1 and CDR2 sequences are SSHAT and FNYEAQ (reference sequence). The V gene end was trimmed by 5 bases and the J gene end by 1 base; junction bases not matched to a gene: 5. In DNA, the CDR3 is TGTGCCAGCAGCGCCGACAGGGGCGGCACAGATACGCAGTATTTT. It codes for CASSADRGGTDTQYF.

This chain links TRBV5-1 with TRBJ2-7, with 8 nucleotides matching TRBD2. This CDR3 spans 15 amino acids. Germline CDR1 and CDR2: SGHRS and YFSETQ. Trimming took 3 bases from V and 0 from J; bases not matched to a gene: 5. The chain's CDR3 is CASSWVSGNSYEQYF. The CDR3 DNA reads TGCGCCAGCAGCTGGGTTAGCGGGAACTCCTACGAGCAGTACTTC. The variable domain in full, with the rest retrieved from reference TRBV5-1 and TRBJ2-7, is KAGVTQTPRYLIKTRGQQVTLSCSPISGHRSVSWYQQTPGQGLQFLFEYFSETQRNKGNFPGRFSGRQFSNSRSEMNVSTLELGDSALYLCASSWVSGNSYEQYFGPGTRLTVT.

J is TRBJ1-2 and V is TRBV5-6; 10 positions match TRBD1. Germline trimming cut 0 bases from V and 11 bases from J; bases unmatched to any gene: 1. Looked up from germline, CDR1 is SGHDT and CDR2 is YYEEEE. CDR3 length: 12 residues. The CDR3 sequence: CASSLGDRGYTF. In DNA form, the CDR3 reads TGTGCCAGCAGCTTGGGGGACAGGGGATACACCTTC.

The chain carries TRBV2 and TRBJ1-5, with 7 bases that match TRBD1. From germline, CDR1 is SNHLY and CDR2 FYNNEI. This CDR3 has 15 residues. Germline trimming cut 2 bases from V and 4 bases from J; bases unmatched to any gene: 5. The CDR3 DNA follows: TGTGCCAGCAGTGAAACCAGGGGGACAAATCAGCCCCAGCATTTT. This gives the protein CASSETRGTNQPQHF.

The V call is TRBV7-9, the J call TRBJ1-6, with no clear D. The V end lost 1 base, the J end lost 6 bases, and 7 bases lay between the germline ends. The CDR3 loop spans 14 amino acids. CDR1 and CDR2 (germline): SEHNR, FQNEAQ (reference sequence). The CDR3 DNA reads as TGTGCCAGCAGCTTAGGAGGGATTAATTCACCCCTCCACTTT. It specifies CASSLGGINSPLHF.

This chain joins TRBV19 and TRBJ2-1; possible D gene TRBD1, 5 bases. The CDR3 length is 13 residues. Per the germline V gene, CDR1 is LNHDA and CDR2 is SQIVND (reference sequence). Trimming pared 3 bases from V and 3 bases from J, leaving 6 bases between. The CDR3 loop is CASSIDSYNEQFF. The CDR3 DNA reads as TGTGCCAGTAGTATTGACAGCTACAATGAGCAGTTCTTC.

In its sample, this clone was seen many times. The chain employs TRBV7-9 and TRBJ2-7; TRBD1 is a possible D gene (6 bases). The V gene lost 5 bases and the J gene lost 0 bases, with 20 bases spanning the gap. CDR1 and CDR2 from the germline V gene are SEHNR and FQNEAQ (reference sequence). The CDR3 spans 17 residues. The CDR3 nucleotides are TGTGCCAGCAGCCCGCCCGCTGGACAGCGAAGCTCCTACGAGCAGTACTTC. Residues: CASSPPAGQRSSYEQYF.

This clone was seen more than once but under ten times. V usage is TRBV28 and J usage is TRBJ2-7; the D is unclear. Trimming took off 4 bases at V and 4 bases at J, with 5 bases between the two ends. Germline V gene sequence: CDR1 MDHEN, CDR2 SYDVKM. CDR3 length equals 11 residues. Here the CDR3 reads CASSSRYEQYF. In DNA, the CDR3 is TGTGCCAGCAGTTCCAGATACGAGCAGTACTTC.

The chain employs TRBV18 and TRBJ2-7; 8 bases match TRBD1. CDR1 and CDR2 from the germline V gene are KGHSH and LQKENI. The CDR3 length is 15 residues. Trimming at V came to 5 bases and at J to 6 bases, leaving 12 bases not matched to a gene. The CDR3 spells CASSWDRPVTGEQYF. CDR3 DNA sequence: TGTGCCAGCTCATGGGACAGGCCGGTGACGGGCGAGCAGTACTTC.

V and J are TRBV5-1 and TRBJ2-7, with 8 bases aligning to TRBD1. This CDR3 has 16 amino acids. The germline V gene has CDR1 SGHRS and CDR2 YFSETQ. With 0 bases clipped from V and 7 bases from J, the junction kept 12 bases outside the gene matches. The CDR3 DNA reads as TGCGCCAGCAGCTTGGCCGGGCAGGGGGCATTTGGAGAGCAGTACTTC. This translates into CASSLAGQGAFGEQYF.

The CDR3 sequence is CASTTEEAGHEQYF. CDR3 nucleotide sequence: TGTGCCAGCACCACGGAGGAGGCAGGCCACGAGCAGTACTTC. The chain is built from TRBV11-3 and TRBJ2-7; D possibly corresponds to TRBD2 (5 bases). V lost 7 bases, J lost 5 bases, and 18 bases lay in between. The germline V gene encodes CDR1 SGHNT and CDR2 YENEEA. CDR3 size: 14 residues.

The chain is built from TRBV28 and TRBJ1-2, with 12 bases identical to TRBD1. The CDR3 is 17 amino acids. V shed 4 bases, J shed 4 bases, and the junction held 10 bases outside the gene matches. The germline CDR1 and CDR2 sequences are MDHEN and SYDVKM. CDR3 sequence (DNA): TGTGCCAGCAGTTCCCGGGGACAGGGGGCCTACTCCTATGGCTACACCTTC. Translating it yields CASSSRGQGAYSYGYTF.

This clone was recorded once. This chain connects TRBV18 to TRBJ2-7; 13 nucleotides agree with TRBD2. From germline, CDR1 is KGHSH and CDR2 LQKENI. The CDR3 extends over 16 amino acids. V shed 6 bases and J 6 bases; nucleotides not matched to a gene: 11. The chain's CDR3 is CASSRAWTSGSGEQYF. For the CDR3, the DNA is TGTGCCAGCTCCCGTGCTTGGACTAGCGGGAGTGGCGAGCAGTACTTC.

The chain joins TRBV30 to TRBJ2-7; 9 bases agree with TRBD2. This CDR3 comprises 14 residues. Germline loops: CDR1 GTSNPN, CDR2 SVGIG (reference sequence). V dropped 4 bases and J dropped 6; count of bases not matched to a gene: 10. The CDR3 region is CAWKKGLARSEQYF. The DNA of the CDR3 is TGTGCCTGGAAAAAAGGACTAGCGAGAAGCGAGCAGTACTTC.

This clone was counted between two and nine times. This chain joins TRBV7-8 and TRBJ1-1; perhaps TRBD1 as D (5 bases). The CDR3 runs to 16 residues. The germline V and J ends were trimmed by 0 bases and 4 bases, with 15 bases remaining between them. Germline assignment: CDR1 SGHVS and CDR2 FQNEAQ. In DNA, the CDR3 is TGTGCCAGCAGCTTAGCAAACGTCCCAAGGGGCACTGAAGCTTTCTTT. It encodes CASSLANVPRGTEAFF.

The rearrangement uses TRBV18 and TRBJ2-5; D ambiguous. The CDR3 covers 11 residues. V was trimmed by 3 bases and J by 5 bases, leaving 4 bases between them. Germline V gives CDR1 KGHSH, CDR2 LQKENI. Written as DNA, the CDR3 is TGTGCCAGCTCACCTTCGGAGACCCAGTACTTC. Protein sequence: CASSPSETQYF.